The 14 T cell receptor beta chains below come from one sample, sequenced in a study of post-analysis software for immune sequencing data. Study outcomes and limitations: Controls showed lower frequencies than patients for five or six TRBV segments, and TRBV5-6, TRBV5-1 and TRBV20-1 were among these.

The antigens these receptors bind are not known. Carried by the TCR beta cDNA libraries were unique molecular identifiers. TCRdb analysed the PCR reads with MiXCR anew, one entry per CDR3 protein. The profile shows approximately 360,000 distinct CDR3 sequences, less than 40% of them singletons. Material for sequencing was blood. Every receptor here comes from a girl under 18 with multiple sclerosis.

This clonotype was observed a handful of times. The V and J genes are TRBV29-1 and TRBJ2-3; 7 bases fit TRBD2. The CDR3 has 17 residues. Germline V gene sequence: CDR1 SQVTM, CDR2 ANQGSEA. V gave up 3 bases and J gave up 3 bases; unmatched junction bases: 15. The CDR3 DNA reads as TGCAGCGTTGAGGGGCCGCGGGGGAAGCGGGGAACAGATACGCAGTATTTT. Its translation is CSVEGPRGKRGTDTQYF.

The chain is built from TRBV5-1 and TRBJ2-5; TRBD1 agrees at 10 bases. The ends lost 4 bases at V and 11 bases at J; junction bases unmatched: 17. The V gene's germline CDR1 is SGHRS and CDR2 YFSETQ. CDR3 length: 16 amino acids. In nucleotides, the CDR3 is TGCGCCAGCAGCGCGGGACAGGGGCTAACGGCGTGGGAGCAGTACTTC. Encoded protein: CASSAGQGLTAWEQYF.

This clonotype was counted a few times. The chain carries TRBV12-3 or TRBV12-4 and TRBJ2-3; D gene ambiguous. V lost 3 bases and J 2 bases, leaving 15 bases between the germline ends. This CDR3 has 16 amino acids. CDR3: CASSFWSLLHTDTQYF. DNA of the CDR3: TGTGCCAGCAGTTTTTGGTCGCTCTTACACACAGATACGCAGTATTTT.

This clonotype was counted between two and nine times. The genes are TRBV19 and TRBJ2-7, with D possibly being TRBD1 or TRBD2 (5 bases each). This CDR3 has 13 amino acids. CDR1 LNHDA and CDR2 SQIVND come from the germline V gene (reference sequence). Trimming removed 5 bases from V and 1 base from J, with 9 bases in between. The chain's CDR3 is CASSRGRSYEQYF. The DNA for the CDR3 is TGTGCCAGTAGTCGGGGCAGGTCCTACGAGCAGTACTTC. Supplemented by reference TRBV19 and TRBJ2-7, the full variable domain reads DGGITQSPKYLFRKEGQNVTLSCEQNLNHDAMYWYRQDPGQGLRLIYYSQIVNDFQKGDIAEGYSVSREKKESFPLTVTSAQKNPTAFYLCASSRGRSYEQYFGPGTRLTVT.

This clonotype was found a few times. This chain links TRBV18 with TRBJ2-7, with a possible D match to TRBD1 (6 bases). CDR1 is KGHSH and CDR2 is LQKENI in the germline V gene. V was shortened by 3 bases and J by 6 bases, with 18 bases between the two germline ends. The CDR3 runs 15 residues. CDR3 in DNA: TGTGCCAGCTCACCTTTTGAGTCCGGGACACCCGAGCAGTACTTC. Translated: CASSPFESGTPEQYF.

This clonotype came up a few times. The chain joins TRBV6-5 to TRBJ1-6; tentative D call: TRBD1 (5 bases). V lost 5 bases and J 7 bases, leaving 18 bases between the germline ends. The germline V gene encodes CDR1 MNHEY and CDR2 SVGAGI. The CDR3 runs to 16 residues. The CDR3 coding sequence is TGTGCCAGCAGTCAGAAACGGACACGCGGGAATTCACCCCTCCACTTT. Amino acid sequence: CASSQKRTRGNSPLHF.

The chain carries TRBV12-3 or TRBV12-4 and TRBJ2-2, with 9 nucleotides matching TRBD1. With 7 bases clipped from V and 4 bases from J, the junction kept 10 bases outside the gene matches. This CDR3 region has 16 residues. The CDR3 reads CASIEQGARGTGELFF. The CDR3 bases are TGTGCCAGCATTGAACAGGGGGCTCGAGGCACCGGGGAGCTGTTTTTT.

The chain carries TRBV10-3 and TRBJ1-4, with D hard to call. V was shortened by 10 bases and J by 12 bases, with 21 bases between the two germline ends. This CDR3 spans 13 amino acids. The germline V gene has CDR1 ENHRY and CDR2 SYGVKD. This CDR3 is CATGEDGLVELFF. The CDR3 DNA reads TGTGCCACCGGGGAGGACGGCCTTGTTGAACTGTTTTTT.

This chain connects TRBV6-1 to TRBJ1-5; the D gene is possibly TRBD1 (5 bases). Trimming stripped 6 bases from V and 2 bases from J, with 11 bases between. CDR3 size: 14 residues. In germline, CDR1 is MNHNS, CDR2 SASEGT. CDR3 protein: CASRRGRGNQPQHF. CDR3 in DNA: TGTGCCAGCAGACGGGGGAGGGGCAATCAGCCCCAGCATTTT.

V usage is TRBV3-1 and J usage is TRBJ2-1; 7 bases are a match to TRBD2. V lost 1 base and J lost 8; bases outside the gene matches: 11. The CDR3 spans 16 residues. Germline loops: CDR1 LGHDT, CDR2 YNNKEL (reference sequence). This CDR3 is CASSQVRGKKSDEQFF. The CDR3 DNA reads TGTGCCAGCAGCCAAGTGCGGGGGAAAAAATCCGATGAGCAGTTCTTC.

This clonotype has a handful of counts. CDR3 coding DNA: TGTGCCAGCAGCTTGTTAACCCATGAAGCTTTCTTT. Protein product: CASSLLTHEAFF. This chain links TRBV7-2 with TRBJ1-1; D is undetermined. The V and J ends lost 3 bases and 7 bases respectively, with 9 bases between them. The length of the CDR3 is 12 residues. Germline V lookup: CDR1 SGHTA, CDR2 FQGNSA.

The chain joins TRBV6-5 to TRBJ1-2; tentatively, D is TRBD1 (6 bases). This CDR3 is 14 amino acids long. The V gene lost 0 bases and the J gene lost 7 bases, with 12 bases spanning the gap. Germline lookup yields CDR1 MNHEY and CDR2 SVGAGI. The CDR3 DNA reads as TGTGCCAGCAGTTACTCGACAGGCCCCAGTGGCTACACCTTC. The encoded protein is CASSYSTGPSGYTF.

The CDR3 loop is CASISSGFSSYEQYF. For the CDR3, the DNA is TGTGCCAGCATATCATCGGGGTTTAGCTCCTACGAGCAGTACTTC. J is TRBJ2-7 and V is TRBV6-1; perhaps TRBD2 as D (5 bases). V gave up 7 bases and J gave up 0 bases, with 16 bases separating them. The CDR3 has 15 residues. The germline gives CDR1 MNHNS, CDR2 SASEGT.

DNA for the CDR3: TGTGCCAGCAGCTTAGATGGGGACTCCTACAATGAGCAGTTCTTC. Protein: CASSLDGDSYNEQFF. The genes are TRBV11-3 and TRBJ2-1; D gene unclear. V lost 0 bases and J lost 0, with 6 bases in between. The length of the CDR3 is 15 residues. In germline, CDR1 is SGHNT, CDR2 YENEEA.